Listed below are T cell receptor beta chains from one sample, sequenced in a study of blood T cell repertoires in COVID-19. The table came from immunoSEQ multiplex PCR; TCRdb's copy has only in-frame clones and leaves some out. The sample has 60,000 or so clones; 60% to 85% are singletons. The sequencing sample was made of peripheral blood. These receptors were taken from a human donor in a cohort sampled during active COVID-19. The CDR3 runs from the conserved cysteine through the conserved F or W.

TRBJ2-4,TRBV19,CASSIVGSGGTKNIQYF
TRBJ1-1,TRBV11-2,CASSLGGVRAFF
TRBJ2-5,TRBV11-2,CASSLVAYQETQYF
TRBJ1-1,TRBV7-2,CASSLMGGQGGTEAFF
TRBJ2-7,TRBV6-6,CASSGRGGQNEQYF
TRBJ2-7,TRBV9,CASSVDWSAYKQDSYPYEQYF
TRBJ2-7,TRBV28,CASSWRGTSSYEQYF
TRBJ1-2,TRBV2,CASRPKRDFGTGTSYGYTF
TRBJ2-1,TRBV9,CASSVGPTGDEQFF
TRBJ2-6,TRBV3-1/TRBV3-2,CASSQGLNSGANVLTF
TRBJ2-7,TRBV3-1/TRBV3-2,CASSQAPAGDEQYF
TRBJ2-2,TRBV9,CASTPMSTGELFF
TRBJ1-2,TRBV6-5,CASSSGQGSIYGYTF
TRBJ2-7,TRBV27,CARAGASSVLSYEQYF
TRBJ1-5,TRBV18,CASSPVGGVAQHF
TRBJ2-7,TRBV19,CASSPWANSYEQYF
TRBJ1-4,TRBV27,CASSSRGRGGEKLFF
TRBJ1-5,TRBV2,CASGRHGQAGLNQPQHF
TRBJ1-1,TRBV5-4,CASSIPGQGNTEAFF
TRBJ2-7,TRBV11-2,CASSWVAPPYEQYF
TRBJ2-3,TRBV5-1,CASSPGLAGGRTDTQYF
TRBJ1-5,TRBV25-1,CASRGQNQPQHF
TRBJ2-7,TRBV7-7,CASSLEVRGEQYF
TRBJ2-7,TRBV7-9,CASTQVGDFGYEQYF
TRBJ1-3,TRBV2,CASSERQFDSGNTIYF
TRBJ2-7,TRBV25-1,CASGQTGRSYEQYF
TRBJ1-2,TRBV18,CASSPPAGVGYTF
TRBJ2-2,TRBV12-3/TRBV12-4,CALGPETGGELFF
TRBJ2-5,TRBV4-1,CASSQEGPQETQYF
TRBJ1-1,TRBV2,CASRLATNTEAFF
TRBJ2-3,TRBV4-1,CASSGTKGQYF
TRBJ1-2,TRBV29-1,CSVPEGGEGYGYTF
TRBJ1-1,TRBV30,CAGQGVGTEAFF
TRBJ2-3,TRBV27,CASTTREGAADTQYF
TRBJ1-1,TRBV7-6,CASSLGFGRNTEAFF
TRBJ1-1,TRBV20-1,CSASRMRRLNTEAFF
TRBJ1-1,TRBV5-4,CASREGQTNTEAFF
TRBJ2-3,TRBV11-3,CASSSTSAGTDTQYF
TRBJ1-5,TRBV6-2/TRBV6-3,CASSTGFGNQPQHF
TRBJ1-2,TRBV4-1,CASSEVLGGDGYTF
TRBJ1-1,TRBV5-1,CASSPKAGPLNTEAFF
TRBJ2-7,TRBV3-1/TRBV3-2,CASSQDNQADVSYEQYF
TRBJ2-7,TRBV4-1,CASRGTGSYEQYF
TRBJ2-1,TRBV4-1,CASSPRGGLIYEQFF
TRBJ2-5,TRBV6-6,CASSYQQGTQYF
TRBJ1-2,TRBV6-5,CASSYSISGLYGYTF
TRBJ2-5,TRBV9,CASSPTSGRVAETQYF
TRBJ2-7,TRBV9,CASSPLERGQEQYF
TRBJ1-4,TRBV28,CASSTTGRKEKLFF